A few counts support the clone carrying this TCR beta chain. The antigen remains unidentified. The V and J ends lost 6 bases and 5 bases, in that order; junction bases with no gene match: 5. The CDR3 runs to 15 residues. Germline V gene data show CDR1 as KGHDR and CDR2 as SFDVKD. The source of the sample is a study of identical twins. Overall study findings and caveats: In drawing conclusions, the study used cross-sectional statistical analysis and did not follow the same donors.

TCRdb redid the calling of the 5' RACE reads with MiXCR, one entry per CDR3 protein. Among fewer than 900,000 distinct CDR3 sequences listed, approximately 18% were seen once. These data also formed part of another study, on T cells expressing NK-cell markers. As that report states: Serological testing identified most of the eight sequenced donors as HCMV-seropositive and one as seronegative.

This TCR was recovered from a woman aged 18-29 years in good health. The genes are TRBV24-1 and TRBJ2-1, with 11 bases that match TRBD2. Material: PBMCs. CDR3 protein: CATSPTSGGNNEQFF. CDR3 coding DNA: TGTGCCACCAGTCCCACTAGCGGGGGTAACAATGAGCAGTTCTTC.